This TCR beta chain comes out of a study of persistence of HIV-infected CD4 T cells. Study as a whole: Up to about 180 mL blood was drawn at multiple time points; a couple of donors had single-time leukapheresis. Whole-study results and caveats: CMV- and Gag-responding cells had lower TCRbeta richness than CD3/CD28-responding cells.

Overlapping HIV-1 Gag 15-mer peptides at approximately 1 ug per peptide per mL were used. Sorted nonresponding memory CD4+ T cells were CD40L-negative, CD69-negative, CD45RO-high. Of note for this clone: Its antigen is not known.

The immunoSEQ assay was version 4, run in survey mode. The method was immunoSEQ multiplex PCR; TCRdb's version includes in-frame clones alone and lacks a portion of them. Among about 36,000 clones listed, more than 75% were seen once. The origin of this receptor is an adult with HIV. The donor label of this sample is uncertain. Sequencing used cultured CD4+ T cells from PBMCs, obtained from a patient who received antiretroviral therapy.

CDR3 sequence reads: CASSNGGADTQYF. CDR3 sequence (DNA): TGTGCCAGCAGTAACGGGGGGGCAGATACGCAGTATTTT. The V gene is TRBV3-1 (or the pseudogene TRBV3-2), the J gene TRBJ2-3, with 8 bases aligning to TRBD2. Per the germline V gene, CDR1 is LGHDT and CDR2 is YNNKEL (reference sequence). V lost 6 bases to trimming and J lost 4 bases; unmatched junction nucleotides: 3. This CDR3 is 13 amino acids long.